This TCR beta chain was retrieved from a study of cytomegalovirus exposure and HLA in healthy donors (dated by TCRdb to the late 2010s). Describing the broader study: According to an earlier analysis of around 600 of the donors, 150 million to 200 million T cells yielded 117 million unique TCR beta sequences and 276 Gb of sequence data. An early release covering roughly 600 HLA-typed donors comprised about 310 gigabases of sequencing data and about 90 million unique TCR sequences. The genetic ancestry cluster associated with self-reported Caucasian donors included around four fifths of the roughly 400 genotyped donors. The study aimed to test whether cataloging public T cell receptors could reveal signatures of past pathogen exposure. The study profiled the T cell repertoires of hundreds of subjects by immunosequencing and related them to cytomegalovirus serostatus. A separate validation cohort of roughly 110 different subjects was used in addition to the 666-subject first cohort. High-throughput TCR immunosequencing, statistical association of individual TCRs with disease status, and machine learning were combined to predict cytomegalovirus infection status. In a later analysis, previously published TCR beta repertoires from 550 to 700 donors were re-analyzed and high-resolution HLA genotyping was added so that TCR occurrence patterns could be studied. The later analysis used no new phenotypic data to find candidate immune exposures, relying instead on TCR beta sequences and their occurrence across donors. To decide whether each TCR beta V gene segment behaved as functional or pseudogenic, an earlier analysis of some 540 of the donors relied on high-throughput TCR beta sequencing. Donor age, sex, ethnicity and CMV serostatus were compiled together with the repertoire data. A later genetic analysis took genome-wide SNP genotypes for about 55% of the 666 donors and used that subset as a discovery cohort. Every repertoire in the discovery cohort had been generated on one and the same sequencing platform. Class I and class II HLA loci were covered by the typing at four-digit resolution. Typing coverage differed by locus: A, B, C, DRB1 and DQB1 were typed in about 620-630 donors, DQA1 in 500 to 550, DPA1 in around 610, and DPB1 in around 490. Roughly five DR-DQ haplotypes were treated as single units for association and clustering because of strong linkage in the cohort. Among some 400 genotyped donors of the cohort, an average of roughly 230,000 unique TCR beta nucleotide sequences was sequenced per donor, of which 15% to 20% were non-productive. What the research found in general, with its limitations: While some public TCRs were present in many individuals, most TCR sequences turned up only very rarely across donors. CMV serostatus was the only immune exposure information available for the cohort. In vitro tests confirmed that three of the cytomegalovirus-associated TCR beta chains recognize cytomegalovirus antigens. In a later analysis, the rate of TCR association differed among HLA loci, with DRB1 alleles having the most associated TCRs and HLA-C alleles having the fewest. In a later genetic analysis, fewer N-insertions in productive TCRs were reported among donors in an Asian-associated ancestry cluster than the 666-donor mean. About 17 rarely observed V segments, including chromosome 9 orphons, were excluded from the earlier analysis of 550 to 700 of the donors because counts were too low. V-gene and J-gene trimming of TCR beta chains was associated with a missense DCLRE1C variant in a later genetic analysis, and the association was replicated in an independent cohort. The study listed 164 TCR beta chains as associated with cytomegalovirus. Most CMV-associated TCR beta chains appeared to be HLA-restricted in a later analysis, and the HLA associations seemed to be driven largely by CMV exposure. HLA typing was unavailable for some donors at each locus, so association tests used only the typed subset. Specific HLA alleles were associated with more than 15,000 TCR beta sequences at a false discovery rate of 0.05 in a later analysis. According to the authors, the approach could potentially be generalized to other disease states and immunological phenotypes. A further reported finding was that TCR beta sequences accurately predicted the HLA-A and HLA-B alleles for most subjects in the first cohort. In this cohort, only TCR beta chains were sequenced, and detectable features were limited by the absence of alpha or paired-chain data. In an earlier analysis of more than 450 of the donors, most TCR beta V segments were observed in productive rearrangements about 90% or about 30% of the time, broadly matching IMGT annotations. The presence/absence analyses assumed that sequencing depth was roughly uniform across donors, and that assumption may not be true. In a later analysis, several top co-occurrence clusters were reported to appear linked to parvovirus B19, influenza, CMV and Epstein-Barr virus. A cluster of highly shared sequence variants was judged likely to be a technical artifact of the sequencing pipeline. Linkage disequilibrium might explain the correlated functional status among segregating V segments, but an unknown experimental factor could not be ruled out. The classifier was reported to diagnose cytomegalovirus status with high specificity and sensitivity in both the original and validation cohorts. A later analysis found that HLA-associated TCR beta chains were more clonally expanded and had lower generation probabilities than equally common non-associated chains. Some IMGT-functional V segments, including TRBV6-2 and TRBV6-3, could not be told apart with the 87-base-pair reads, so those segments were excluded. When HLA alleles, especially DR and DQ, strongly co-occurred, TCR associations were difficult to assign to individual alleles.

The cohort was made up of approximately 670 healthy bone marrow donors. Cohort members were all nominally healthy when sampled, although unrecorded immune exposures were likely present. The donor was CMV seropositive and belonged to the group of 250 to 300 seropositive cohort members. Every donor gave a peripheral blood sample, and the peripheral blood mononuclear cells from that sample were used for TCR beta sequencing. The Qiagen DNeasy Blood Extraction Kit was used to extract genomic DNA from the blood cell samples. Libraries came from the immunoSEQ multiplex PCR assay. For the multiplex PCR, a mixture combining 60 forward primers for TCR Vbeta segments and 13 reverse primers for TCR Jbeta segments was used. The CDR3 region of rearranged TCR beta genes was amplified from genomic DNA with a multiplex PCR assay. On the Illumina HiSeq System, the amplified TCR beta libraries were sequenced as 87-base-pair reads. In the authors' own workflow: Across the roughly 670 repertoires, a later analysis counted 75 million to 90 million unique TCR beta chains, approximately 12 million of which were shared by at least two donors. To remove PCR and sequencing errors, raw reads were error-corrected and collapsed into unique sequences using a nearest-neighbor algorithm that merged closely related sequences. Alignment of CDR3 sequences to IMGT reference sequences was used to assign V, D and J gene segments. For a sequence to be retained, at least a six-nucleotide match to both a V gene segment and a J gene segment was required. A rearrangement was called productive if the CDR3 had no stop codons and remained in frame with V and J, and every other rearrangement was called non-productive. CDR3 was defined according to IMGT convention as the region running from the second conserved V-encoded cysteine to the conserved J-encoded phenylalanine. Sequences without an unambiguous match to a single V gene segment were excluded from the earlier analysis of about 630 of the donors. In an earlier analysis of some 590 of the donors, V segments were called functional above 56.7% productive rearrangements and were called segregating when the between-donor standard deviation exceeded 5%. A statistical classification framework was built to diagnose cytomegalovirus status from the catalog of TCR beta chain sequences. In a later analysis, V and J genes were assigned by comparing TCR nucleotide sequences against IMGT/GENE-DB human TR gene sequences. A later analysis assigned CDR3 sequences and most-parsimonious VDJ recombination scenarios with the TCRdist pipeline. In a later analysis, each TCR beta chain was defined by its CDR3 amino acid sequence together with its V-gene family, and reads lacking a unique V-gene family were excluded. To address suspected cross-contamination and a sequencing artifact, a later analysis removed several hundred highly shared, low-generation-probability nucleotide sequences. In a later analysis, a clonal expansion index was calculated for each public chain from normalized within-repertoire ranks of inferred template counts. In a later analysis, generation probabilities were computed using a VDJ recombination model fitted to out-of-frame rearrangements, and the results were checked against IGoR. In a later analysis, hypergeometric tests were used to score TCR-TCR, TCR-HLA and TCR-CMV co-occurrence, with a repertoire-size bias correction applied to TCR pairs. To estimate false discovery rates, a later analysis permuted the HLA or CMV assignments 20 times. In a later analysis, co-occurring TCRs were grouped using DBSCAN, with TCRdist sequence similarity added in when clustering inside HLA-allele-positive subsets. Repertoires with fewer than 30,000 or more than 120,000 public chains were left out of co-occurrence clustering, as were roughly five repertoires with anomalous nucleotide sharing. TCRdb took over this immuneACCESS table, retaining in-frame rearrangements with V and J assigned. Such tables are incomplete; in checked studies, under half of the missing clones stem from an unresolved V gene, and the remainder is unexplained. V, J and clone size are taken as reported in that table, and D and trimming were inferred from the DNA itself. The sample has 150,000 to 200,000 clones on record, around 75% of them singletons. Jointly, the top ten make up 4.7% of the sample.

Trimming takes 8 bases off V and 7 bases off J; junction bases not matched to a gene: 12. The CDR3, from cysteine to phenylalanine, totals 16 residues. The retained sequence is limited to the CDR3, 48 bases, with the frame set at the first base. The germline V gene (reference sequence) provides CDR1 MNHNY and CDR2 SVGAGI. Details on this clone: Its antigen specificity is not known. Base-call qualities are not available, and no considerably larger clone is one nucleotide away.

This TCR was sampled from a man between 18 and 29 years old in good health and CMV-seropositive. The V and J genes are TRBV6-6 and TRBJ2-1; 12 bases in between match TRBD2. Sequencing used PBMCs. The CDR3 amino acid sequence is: CASQSSGRARANEQFF. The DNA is TGTGCCAGCCAGTCTAGCGGGAGGGCCAGGGCAAATGAGCAGTTCTTC.